This is a list of T cell receptor beta chains from one sample in a study of beta chain features in type 1 diabetes. This table comes from immunoSEQ multiplex PCR, and its TCRdb copy is limited to in-frame clones, with some not included. The repertoire has about 340,000 clones, roughly 8.8% of them found once; the top ten carry roughly 0.99%. Sequencing was carried out using central memory CD4+ T cells from blood. The receptors were sampled from a man aged 30-40 years with type 1 diabetes. Each CDR3 is given without its conserved first and last residue. Each record gives: D gene, J gene, V gene, CDR3 protein. The D gene is left open where the match is weak.

NA TRBJ2-1 TRBV10-2 ASSDLGGQF
TRBD2 TRBJ2-1 TRBV15 ATRETSGSWFYNEQF
NA TRBJ1-1 TRBV5-1 ASSLGGDTEAF
TRBD1 TRBJ2-5 TRBV5-1 ASSLDRVPY
TRBD1 TRBJ1-1 TRBV9 ASSATGTGFAEAF
NA TRBJ2-7 TRBV5-6 ASSLYGGFSFSYEQY
NA TRBJ1-2 TRBV6-5 ASSYSRSGYGYT
TRBD2 TRBJ2-3 TRBV30 AWSVGASGGTDTQY
NA TRBJ2-7 TRBV28 ASSLGRVPYEQY
TRBD1 TRBJ1-3 TRBV6-5 ASSSSTGKRGNTIY
NA TRBJ2-3 TRBV5-8 ASSSGAVTDTQY
TRBD1 TRBJ1-2 TRBV6-6 ASSDSGTGSYGYT
TRBD1 TRBJ2-3 TRBV25-1 ASSVQGAGEDTQY
NA TRBJ2-7 TRBV9 ASNHRGIGDEQY
NA TRBJ2-5 TRBV7-2 ASSSQGGEETQY
TRBD1 TRBJ2-7 TRBV19 ASSTQEPGQGAYEQY
NA TRBJ2-7 TRBV28 ASSSVLGRYEQY
NA TRBJ2-7 TRBV9 ASSYNRGPYEQY
TRBD1 TRBJ1-1 TRBV27 ATVRDRANTEAF
NA TRBJ1-5 TRBV10-3 AISDSNQPQH
NA TRBJ2-7 TRBV5-4 ASSPGGGSSYEQY
NA TRBJ2-3 TRBV2 ATRARSTDTQY
TRBD1 TRBJ1-2 TRBV7-2 ASSVQTGGASYGYT
NA TRBJ2-3 TRBV4-3 ASSQDRAGLTDTQY
NA TRBJ2-3 TRBV5-1 ASSSNSGGGTDTQY
TRBD2 TRBJ2-3 TRBV7-2 ASSSLAGVSTDTQY
NA TRBJ2-7 TRBV11-2 ASSYLTGEQY
NA TRBJ2-1 TRBV2 ASRESGAPNNEQF
TRBD2 TRBJ2-3 TRBV7-6 ASSLESSPRLSGEQY
NA TRBJ2-5 TRBV7-7 ASSPGGTAQETQY
TRBD2 TRBJ2-3 TRBV7-2 ASSRGTSGGTDTQY
NA TRBJ1-4 TRBV29-1 SVERQSGKLF
TRBD2 TRBJ2-4 TRBV4-3 ASSLGLAGAGAIQY
TRBD1 TRBJ1-1 TRBV7-6 ASSLLGQGVSTEAF
NA TRBJ2-5 TRBV5-1 ASSPKGLETQY
NA TRBJ1-4 TRBV10-3 AISREGEKLF
NA TRBJ1-5 TRBV4-1 ASSPGQNPQWQPQH